These 16 T cell receptor beta chains came from one sample sequenced in a study of beta chain features in type 1 diabetes. Findings of the study overall: Moderate but significant shortening of TCRB CDR3s was recorded in all four CD4+ subsets from Type 1 diabetes patients.

Investigators reverse transcribed all isolated RNA, so they sequenced expressed TCRB transcripts. The assay was immunoSEQ multiplex PCR, and TCRdb's table has in-frame clones only and misses some. The table shows about 340,000 clones, with roughly a tenth occurring only once. These TCRs' antigens remain unknown. Sequencing was done on a sample of central memory CD4+ T cells from blood. Source of these receptors: a man aged 25-40 years with type 1 diabetes.

This clone was detected only a few times. CDR3 in amino acids: CASSWGRGSGETQYF. The CDR3 DNA sequence: TGCGCCAGCAGCTGGGGGCGGGGGTCCGGGGAGACCCAGTACTTC. The chain links TRBV5-1 to TRBJ2-5; weak D call: TRBD2 (7 bases). V shed 3 bases and J shed 5 bases, with 17 bases lying between them. The CDR3 length is 15 residues. From germline, CDR1 is SGHRS and CDR2 YFSETQ.

The V and J genes are TRBV6-6 and TRBJ2-7; a weak D match, TRBD1 (6 bases). The V end lost 2 bases, the J end lost 0 bases, and 11 bases lay between the germline ends. CDR3 length equals 15 residues. From germline, CDR1 is MNHNY and CDR2 SVGAGI (reference sequence). As DNA, the CDR3 is TGTGCCAGCAGTTACCGCCGGGACAACTCCTACGAGCAGTACTTC. As protein: CASSYRRDNSYEQYF.

This clone was seen a handful of times. The chain joins TRBV7-9 to TRBJ2-3; D assignment may be TRBD1 or TRBD2 (5 bases each). The CDR3 totals 18 residues. V lost 3 bases, J lost 0 bases, and 19 bases lay in between. CDR1 is SEHNR and CDR2 is FQNEAQ in the germline V gene (reference sequence). The CDR3 protein is CASSFSPKPGLSTDTQYF. DNA of the CDR3: TGTGCCAGCAGCTTTTCCCCGAAACCGGGGCTTAGCACAGATACGCAGTATTTT.

This clone was counted between two and nine times. The V gene is TRBV2, the J gene TRBJ1-4, with D perhaps TRBD1 (6 bases). This CDR3 contains 15 residues. Trimming took 6 bases from V and 8 from J, leaving 19 bases between them. Germline CDR1 SNHLY, CDR2 FYNNEI. For the CDR3, the DNA is TGTGCCAGCAGGTCCGGGGGGCAGTTGCTCGAAAAACTGTTTTTT. Translation: CASRSGGQLLEKLFF.

This clone was counted ten times or more. The CDR3 reads CASSQGTGDNTIYF. The CDR3 region has the DNA TGCGCCAGCAGCCAAGGGACAGGGGATAACACCATATATTTT. The chain joins TRBV4-3 to TRBJ1-3; 9 bases align to TRBD1. The V gene end was trimmed by 1 base and the J gene end by 7 bases; junction bases not matched to a gene: 2. In germline, CDR1 is LGHNA, CDR2 YSLEER. This CDR3 has 14 residues.

The chain carries TRBV6-6 and TRBJ1-2, with a possible D match to TRBD1 (5 bases). The CDR3 has 16 residues. With 2 bases removed from V and 7 bases from J, the gap between germline ends came to 20 bases. CDR1 and CDR2 from the germline V gene are MNHNY and SVGAGI (reference sequence). The CDR3 loop reads CASSYPPDQGLSGYTF. In DNA form, the CDR3 reads TGTGCCAGCAGTTACCCTCCGGACCAGGGTCTCTCTGGCTACACCTTC.

This clone was counted only a few times. This chain links TRBV20-1 with TRBJ2-7, with D uncertain. There are 10 residues in the CDR3. The germline V and J ends were trimmed by 5 bases and 3 bases, with 5 bases remaining between them. Germline V CDR1 and CDR2: DFQATT, SNEGSKA (reference sequence). CDR3 amino acids: CSAGNYEQYF. CDR3 nucleotide sequence: TGCAGTGCTGGGAACTACGAGCAGTACTTC.

This clone was seen a handful of times. This chain links TRBV7-2 with TRBJ2-3, with TRBD2 identical over 13 bases. CDR1 is SGHTA and CDR2 is FQGNSA in the germline V gene. The CDR3 has 17 residues. Unmatched junction bases numbered 8, after V lost 4 bases and J lost 4 bases. The CDR3 DNA reads TGTGCCAGCAGCTCCCAACTAGCGGGGGGGCTCCCAGATACGCAGTATTTT. As protein: CASSSQLAGGLPDTQYF.

At least ten counts were recorded for this clone. The chain couples TRBV7-2 to TRBJ2-1; D assignment may be TRBD1 or TRBD2 (5 bases each). Germline assignment: CDR1 SGHTA and CDR2 FQGNSA. Trimming cost V 0 bases and J 9 bases, with 15 bases left between them. The CDR3 runs 15 residues. Here the CDR3 reads CASSLAWGTLGEQFF. CDR3 nucleotides: TGTGCCAGCAGCTTAGCTTGGGGGACCCTTGGTGAGCAGTTCTTC.

V and J are TRBV2 and TRBJ1-5; the D is unclear. This CDR3 has 12 residues. Germline CDR1 SNHLY, CDR2 FYNNEI. Deletions cut 8 bases from V and 6 bases from J, with 11 bases between. DNA of the CDR3: TGTGCCAGCGGAGATGAGGGTCAGCCCCAGCATTTT. This encodes CASGDEGQPQHF.

The rearrangement uses TRBV5-1 and TRBJ1-1, with 7 bases identical to TRBD1. The V gene's germline CDR1 is SGHRS and CDR2 YFSETQ. The V segment lost 4 bases and the J segment 8 bases; nucleotides outside the gene matches: 8. This CDR3 is 13 amino acids long. The CDR3 nucleotides are TGCGCCAGCAGCCAAACCTTGGGACAGGAAGCTTTCTTT. This encodes CASSQTLGQEAFF.

The rearrangement joins TRBV11-2 to TRBJ2-3, with D unresolved. Per the germline V gene, CDR1 is SGHAT and CDR2 is FQNNGV. Trimming removed 0 bases at V and 1 base at J, with 11 bases between. The CDR3 length is 16 residues. The CDR3 DNA follows: TGTGCCAGCAGCTTAGACGTACATGCTGGCACAGATACGCAGTATTTT. Residues: CASSLDVHAGTDTQYF. The full variable domain, rest sourced from reference TRBV11-2 and TRBJ2-3, is EAGVAQSPRYKIIEKRQSVAFWCNPISGHATLYWYQQILGQGPKLLIQFQNNGVVDDSQLPKDRFSAERLKGVDSTLKIQPAKLEDSAVYLCASSLDVHAGTDTQYFGPGTRLTVL.

The sample holds a few counts of this clone. An end of the junction does not agree with germline; a read error may underlie this. This chain uses TRBV7-2 with TRBJ2-3; the D gene is possibly TRBD2 (5 bases). CDR1 SGHTA and CDR2 FQGNSA come from the germline V gene. The CDR3 length is 15 residues. The CDR3 nucleotides read TGCGCCAGCAGCCAAGCGAGGACTAGCACAGATACGCAGTATTTT. Translating it yields CASSQARTSTDTQYF. The full variable domain, in which reference TRBV7-2 and TRBJ2-3 provide the parts outside the CDR3, is GAGVSQSPSNKVTEKGKDVELRCDPISGHTALYWYRQSLGQGLEFLIYFQGNSAPDKSGLPSDRFSAERTGGSVSTLTIQRTQQEDSAVYLCASSQARTSTDTQYFGPGTRLTVL.

This chain links TRBV6-5 with TRBJ1-2; D remains ambiguous. CDR1 and CDR2 (germline): MNHEY, SVGAGI. The CDR3 sequence is 12 residues long. V lost 6 bases and J lost 4, with 9 bases in between. CDR3: CASRQLTYGYTF. The CDR3 DNA is TGTGCCAGCAGGCAGCTTACCTATGGCTACACCTTC.

In this sample, this clone turned up many times. The chain carries TRBV7-9 and TRBJ1-2; no clear D. Germline V gene sequence: CDR1 SEHNR, CDR2 FQNEAQ (reference sequence). Trimming removed 6 bases at V and 3 bases at J, with 11 bases between. The CDR3 is 13 amino acids. CDR3 DNA: TGTGCCAGCAGTGGCCGTACACACTATGGCTACACCTTC. Translating it yields CASSGRTHYGYTF.

This clone was counted a few times. The chain combines TRBV7-2 with TRBJ1-6; TRBD1 matches 9 bases. Germline values: CDR1 SGHTA, CDR2 FQGNSA. V was pared by 5 bases and J by 9 bases, with 5 bases of the junction left unmatched. The CDR3 consists of 14 residues. As DNA, the CDR3 is TGTGCCAGCAGCACCCGGGACAGGGCTTCACCCCTCCACTTT. It yields the protein CASSTRDRASPLHF.